This T cell receptor beta chain was retrieved from a study of blood T cell repertoires in COVID-19. As for the study in general: The United States, Italy and Spain were the sources of the acute and convalescent COVID-19 samples.

As processed by the authors: Reference gene primer amplification gave estimated nucleated cell counts. Sequencing used immunoSEQ multiplex PCR; TCRdb keeps in-frame clones, though not all of them. V and J calls and clone size are as listed in that table; D and trimming were resolved from the DNA. Of fewer than 300,000 clones in the sample, 88% were seen once. Input material: peripheral blood. This TCR derives from a man in his 60s who had recovered from COVID-19.

The CDR3 nucleotides are TGTGCCAGCAGCGACGACAGAGGCGATGGCTACACCTTC. Translating it yields CASSDDRGDGYTF. This chain joins TRBV6-5 and TRBJ1-2; D possibly corresponds to TRBD1 (5 bases). CDR1 is MNHEY and CDR2 is SVGAGI in the germline V gene. Trimming stripped 6 bases from V and 6 bases from J, with 14 bases between. This CDR3 is 13 amino acids long.